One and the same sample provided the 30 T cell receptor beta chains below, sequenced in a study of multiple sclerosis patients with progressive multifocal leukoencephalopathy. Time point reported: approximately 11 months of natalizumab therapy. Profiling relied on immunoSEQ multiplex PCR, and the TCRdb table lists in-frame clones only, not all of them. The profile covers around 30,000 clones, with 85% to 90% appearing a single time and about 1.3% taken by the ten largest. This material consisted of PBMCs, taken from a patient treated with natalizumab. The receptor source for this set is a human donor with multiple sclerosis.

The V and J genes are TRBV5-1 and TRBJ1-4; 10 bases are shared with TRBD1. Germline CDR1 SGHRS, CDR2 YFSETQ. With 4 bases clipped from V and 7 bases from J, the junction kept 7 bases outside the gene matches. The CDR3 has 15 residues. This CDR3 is CASSGTGDYSEKLFF. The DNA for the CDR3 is TGCGCCAGCAGCGGGACAGGGGACTACAGTGAAAAACTGTTTTTT.

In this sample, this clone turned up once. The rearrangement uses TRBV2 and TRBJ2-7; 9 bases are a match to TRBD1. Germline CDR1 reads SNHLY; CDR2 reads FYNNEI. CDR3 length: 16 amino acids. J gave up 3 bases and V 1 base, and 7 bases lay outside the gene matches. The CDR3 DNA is TGTGCCAGCAGTGAAGGAGTTCCGGGACAGGGCTACGAGCAGTACTTC. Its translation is CASSEGVPGQGYEQYF.

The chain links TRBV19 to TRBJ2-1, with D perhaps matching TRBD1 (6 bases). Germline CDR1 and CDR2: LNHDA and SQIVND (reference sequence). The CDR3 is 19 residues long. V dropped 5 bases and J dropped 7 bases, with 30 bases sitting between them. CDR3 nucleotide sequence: TGTGCCAGTAGTCGGTGGGGTTCAGGGGTTGTTACGTCTCGAAATGAGCAGTTCTTC. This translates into CASSRWGSGVVTSRNEQFF. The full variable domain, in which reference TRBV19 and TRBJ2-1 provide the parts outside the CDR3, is DGGITQSPKYLFRKEGQNVTLSCEQNLNHDAMYWYRQDPGQGLRLIYYSQIVNDFQKGDIAEGYSVSREKKESFPLTVTSAQKNPTAFYLCASSRWGSGVVTSRNEQFFGPGTRLTVL.

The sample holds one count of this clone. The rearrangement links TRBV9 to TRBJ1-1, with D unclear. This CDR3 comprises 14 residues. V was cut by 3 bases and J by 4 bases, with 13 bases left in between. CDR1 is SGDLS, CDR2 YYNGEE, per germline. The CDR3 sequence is CASSDVLRVTEAFF. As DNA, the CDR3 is TGTGCCAGCAGCGACGTTTTGAGGGTCACTGAAGCTTTCTTT.

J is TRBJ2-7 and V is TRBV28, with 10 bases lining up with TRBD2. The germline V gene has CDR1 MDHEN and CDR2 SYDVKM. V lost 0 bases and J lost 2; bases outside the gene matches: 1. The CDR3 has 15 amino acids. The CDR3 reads CASSLWSGGAYEQYF. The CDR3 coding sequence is TGTGCCAGCAGTTTATGGAGCGGGGGGGCCTACGAGCAGTACTTC.

The CDR3 bases are TGTGCCAGCAGCTTTCACGGTGCTGAAGCTTTCTTT. As protein: CASSFHGAEAFF. This rearrangement joins TRBV7-8 to TRBJ1-1; D gene uncertain. V shed 3 bases and J shed 6 bases, with 8 bases lying between them. This CDR3 is 12 amino acids long. Germline values: CDR1 SGHVS, CDR2 FQNEAQ.

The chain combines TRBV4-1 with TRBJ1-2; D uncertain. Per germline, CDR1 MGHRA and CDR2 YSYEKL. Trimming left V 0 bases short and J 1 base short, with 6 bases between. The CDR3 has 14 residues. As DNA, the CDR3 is TGCGCCAGCAGCCAAGAGGAGTTTAACTATGGCTACACCTTC. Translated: CASSQEEFNYGYTF.

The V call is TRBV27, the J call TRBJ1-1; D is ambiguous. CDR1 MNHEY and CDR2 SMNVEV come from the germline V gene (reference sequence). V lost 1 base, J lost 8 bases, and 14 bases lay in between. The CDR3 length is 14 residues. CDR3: CASSLLETAQEAFF. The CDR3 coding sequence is TGTGCCAGCAGTTTATTAGAGACGGCCCAGGAAGCTTTCTTT.

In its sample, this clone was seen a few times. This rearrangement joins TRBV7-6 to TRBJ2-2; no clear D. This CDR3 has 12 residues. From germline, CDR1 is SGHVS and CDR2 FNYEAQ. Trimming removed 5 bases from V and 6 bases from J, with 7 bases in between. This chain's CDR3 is CASSKVAGELFF. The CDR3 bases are TGTGCCAGCAGCAAAGTCGCCGGGGAGCTGTTTTTT. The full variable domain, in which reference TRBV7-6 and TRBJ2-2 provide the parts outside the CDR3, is GAGVSQSPRYKVTKRGQDVALRCDPISGHVSLYWYRQALGQGPEFLTYFNYEAQQDKSGLPNDRFSAERPEGSISTLTIQRTEQRDSAMYRCASSKVAGELFFGEGSRLTVL.

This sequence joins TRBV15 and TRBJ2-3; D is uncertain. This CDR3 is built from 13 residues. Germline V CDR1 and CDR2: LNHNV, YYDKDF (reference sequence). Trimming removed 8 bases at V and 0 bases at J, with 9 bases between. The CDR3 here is CATLGSSTDTQYF. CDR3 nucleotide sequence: TGTGCCACCCTGGGGTCTAGCACAGATACGCAGTATTTT.

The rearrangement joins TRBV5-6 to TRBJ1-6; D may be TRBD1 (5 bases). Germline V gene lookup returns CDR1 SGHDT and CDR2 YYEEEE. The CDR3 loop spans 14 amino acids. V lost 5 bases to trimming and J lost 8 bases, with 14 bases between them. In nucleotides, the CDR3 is TGTGCCAGCAGACCCCAGGGTCCAGATTCACCCCTCCACTTT. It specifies CASRPQGPDSPLHF.

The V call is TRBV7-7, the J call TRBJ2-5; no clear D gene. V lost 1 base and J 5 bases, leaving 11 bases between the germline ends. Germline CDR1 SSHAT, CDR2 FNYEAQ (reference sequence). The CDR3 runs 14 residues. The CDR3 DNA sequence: TGTGCCAGCAGCTTAGGTGCAGGTTCGGAGACCCAGTACTTC. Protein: CASSLGAGSETQYF. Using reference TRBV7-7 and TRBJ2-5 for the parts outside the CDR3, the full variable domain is GAGVSQSPRYKVTKRGQDVTLRCDPISSHATLYWYQQALGQGPEFLTYFNYEAQPDKSGLPSDRFSAERPEGSISTLTIQRTEQRDSAMYRCASSLGAGSETQYFGPGTRLLVL.

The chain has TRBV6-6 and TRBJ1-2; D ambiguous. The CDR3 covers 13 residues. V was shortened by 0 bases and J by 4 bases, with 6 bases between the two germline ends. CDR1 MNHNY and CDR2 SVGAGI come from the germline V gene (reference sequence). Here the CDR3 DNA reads TGTGCCAGCAGTTACTCGGGCATCTATGGCTACACCTTC. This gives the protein CASSYSGIYGYTF.

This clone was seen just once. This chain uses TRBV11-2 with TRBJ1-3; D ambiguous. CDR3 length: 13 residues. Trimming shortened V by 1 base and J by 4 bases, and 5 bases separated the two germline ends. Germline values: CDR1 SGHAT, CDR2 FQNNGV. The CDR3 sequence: CASSLGRGNTIYF. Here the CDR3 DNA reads TGTGCCAGCAGCTTAGGGCGGGGAAACACCATATATTTT.

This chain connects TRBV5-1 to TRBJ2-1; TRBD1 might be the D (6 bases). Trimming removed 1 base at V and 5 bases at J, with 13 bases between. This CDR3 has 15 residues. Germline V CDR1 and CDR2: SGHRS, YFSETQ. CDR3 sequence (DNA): TGCGCCAGCAGCTTGCTCTGGGGGCCTAACAATGAGCAGTTCTTC. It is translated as CASSLLWGPNNEQFF.

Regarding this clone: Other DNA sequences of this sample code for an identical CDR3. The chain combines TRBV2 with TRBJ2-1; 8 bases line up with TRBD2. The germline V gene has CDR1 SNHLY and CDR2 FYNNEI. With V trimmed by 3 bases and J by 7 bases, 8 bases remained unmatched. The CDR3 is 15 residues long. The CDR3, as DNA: TGTGCCAGCAGTGATATACGGGGGGGAATTAATGAGCAGTTCTTC. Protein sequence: CASSDIRGGINEQFF. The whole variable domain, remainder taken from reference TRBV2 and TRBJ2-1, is EPEVTQTPSHQVTQMGQEVILRCVPISNHLYFYWYRQILGQKVEFLVSFYNNEISEKSEIFDDQFSVERPDGSNFTLKIRSTKLEDSAMYFCASSDIRGGINEQFFGPGTRLTVL.

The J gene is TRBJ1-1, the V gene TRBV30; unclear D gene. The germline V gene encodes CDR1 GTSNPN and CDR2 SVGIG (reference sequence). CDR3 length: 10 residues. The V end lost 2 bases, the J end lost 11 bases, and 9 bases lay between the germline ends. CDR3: CAWSPSKAFF. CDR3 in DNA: TGTGCCTGGAGTCCGTCGAAGGCTTTCTTT.

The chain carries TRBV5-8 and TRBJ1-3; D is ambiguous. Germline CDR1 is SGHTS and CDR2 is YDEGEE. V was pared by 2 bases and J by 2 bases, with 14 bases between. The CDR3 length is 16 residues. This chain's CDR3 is CASSLGSWRTGNTIYF. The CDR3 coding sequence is TGTGCCAGCAGCTTAGGTTCGTGGAGGACTGGAAACACCATATATTTT.

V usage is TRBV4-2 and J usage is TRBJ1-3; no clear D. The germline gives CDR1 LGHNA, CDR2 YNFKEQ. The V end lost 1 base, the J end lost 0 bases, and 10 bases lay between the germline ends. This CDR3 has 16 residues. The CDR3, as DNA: TGTGCCAGCAGCCAAGCGGGCACCAGCTCTGGAAACACCATATATTTT. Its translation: CASSQAGTSSGNTIYF.

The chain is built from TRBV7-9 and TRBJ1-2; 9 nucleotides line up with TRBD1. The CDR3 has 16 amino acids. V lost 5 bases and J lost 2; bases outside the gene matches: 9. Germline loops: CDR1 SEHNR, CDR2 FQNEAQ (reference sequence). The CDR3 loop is CASSPGTGMRNYGYTF. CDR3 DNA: TGTGCCAGCAGCCCCGGGACAGGGATGAGGAACTATGGCTACACCTTC.

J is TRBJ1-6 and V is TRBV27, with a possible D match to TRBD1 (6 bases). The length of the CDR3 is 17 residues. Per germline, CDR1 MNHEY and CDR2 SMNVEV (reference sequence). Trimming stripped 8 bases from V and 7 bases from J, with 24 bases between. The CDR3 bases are TGTGCCAGCCGAGACGGGAGGGGGAGGGGAGAGAATTCACCCCTCCACTTT. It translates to CASRDGRGRGENSPLHF.

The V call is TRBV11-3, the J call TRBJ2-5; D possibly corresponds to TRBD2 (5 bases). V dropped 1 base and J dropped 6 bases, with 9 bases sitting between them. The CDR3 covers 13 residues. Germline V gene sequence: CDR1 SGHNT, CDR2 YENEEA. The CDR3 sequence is CASSLVASQTQYF. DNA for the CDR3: TGTGCCAGCAGCTTAGTGGCTAGCCAGACCCAGTACTTC.

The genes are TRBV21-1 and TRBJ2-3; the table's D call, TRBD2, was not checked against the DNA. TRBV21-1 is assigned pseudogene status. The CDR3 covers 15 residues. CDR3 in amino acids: CASSCALLGTDTQYF. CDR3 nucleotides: TGTGCCAGCAGCTGCGCCCTTCTCGGCACAGATACGCAGTATTTT.

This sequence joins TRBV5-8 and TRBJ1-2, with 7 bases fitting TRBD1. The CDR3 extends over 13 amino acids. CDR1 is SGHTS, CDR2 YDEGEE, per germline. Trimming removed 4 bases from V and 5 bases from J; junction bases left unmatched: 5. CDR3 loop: CASSKDRDYGYTF. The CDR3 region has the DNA TGTGCCAGCAGCAAAGACAGGGATTATGGCTACACCTTC.

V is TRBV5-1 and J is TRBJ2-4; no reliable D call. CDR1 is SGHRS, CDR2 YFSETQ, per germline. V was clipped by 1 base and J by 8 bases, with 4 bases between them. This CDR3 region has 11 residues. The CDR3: CASSLRDIQYF. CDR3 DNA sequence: TGCGCCAGCAGCTTGAGGGACATTCAGTACTTC.

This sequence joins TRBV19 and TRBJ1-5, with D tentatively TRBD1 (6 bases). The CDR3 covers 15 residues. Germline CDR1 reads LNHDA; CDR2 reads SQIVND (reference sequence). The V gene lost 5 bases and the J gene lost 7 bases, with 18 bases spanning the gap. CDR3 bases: TGTGCCAGTAGTTCCTATGAGGGCAGGGGACAGCCCCAGCATTTT. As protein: CASSSYEGRGQPQHF.

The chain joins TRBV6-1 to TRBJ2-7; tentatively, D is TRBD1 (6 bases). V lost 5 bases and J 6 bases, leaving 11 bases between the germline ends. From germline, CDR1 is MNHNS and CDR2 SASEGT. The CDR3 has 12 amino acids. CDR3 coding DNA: TGTGCCAGCAGTTATGACAGGACCGAGCAGTACTTC. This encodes CASSYDRTEQYF.

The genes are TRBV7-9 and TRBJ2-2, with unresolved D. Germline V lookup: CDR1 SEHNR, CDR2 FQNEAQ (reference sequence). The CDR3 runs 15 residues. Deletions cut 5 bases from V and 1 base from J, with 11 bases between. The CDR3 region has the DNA TGTGCCAGCAGCCCCCGGGCCATGAACACCGGGGAGCTGTTTTTT. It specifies CASSPRAMNTGELFF.

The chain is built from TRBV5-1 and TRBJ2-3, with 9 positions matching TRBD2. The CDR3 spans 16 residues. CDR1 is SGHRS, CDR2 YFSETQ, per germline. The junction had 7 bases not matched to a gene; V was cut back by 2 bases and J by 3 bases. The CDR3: CASSLSGTSTTDTQYF. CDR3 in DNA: TGCGCCAGCAGCTTAAGTGGGACTAGCACTACAGATACGCAGTATTTT.

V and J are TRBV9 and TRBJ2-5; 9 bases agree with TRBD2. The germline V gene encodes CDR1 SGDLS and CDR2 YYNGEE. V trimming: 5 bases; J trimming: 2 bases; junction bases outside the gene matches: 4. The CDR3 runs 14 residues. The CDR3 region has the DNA TGTGCCAGCAGTCGACTAGCGGAACAAGAGACCCAGTACTTC. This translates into CASSRLAEQETQYF.